The 17 T cell receptor beta chains given below trace back to one sample, sequenced in a study of cytomegalovirus exposure and HLA in healthy donors. It was with 60 Vbeta and 13 Jbeta primers that the PCR ran. Sequencing used immunoSEQ multiplex PCR; TCRdb keeps in-frame clones, though not all of them. The sample holds 120,000 to 150,000 clones; 80% to 85% are singletons and the top ten take less than 3.5%. Sequenced sample: PBMCs. These receptors all come from a woman in her twenties or thirties in good health and CMV-seronegative.

This clone has a handful of counts. Mismatch with germline at one junction end may stem from a read error. The chain couples TRBV2 to TRBJ2-5, with TRBD1 identical over 7 bases. Germline CDR1 and CDR2: SNHLY and FYNNEI. The CDR3 length is 16 residues. The CDR3 here is CASRDTTGQALTAQYF. In nucleotides, the CDR3 is TGTGCCAGCCGTGATACCACCGGACAGGCCCTCACGGCCCAGTACTTC.

V is TRBV6-1 and J is TRBJ2-7; possibly TRBD2 for D (5 bases). Trimming pared 3 bases from V and 4 bases from J, leaving 28 bases between. Per the germline V gene, CDR1 is MNHNS and CDR2 is SASEGT. The CDR3 is made up of 19 amino acids. CDR3: CASSDNLKARALSRYEQYF. The CDR3 region has the DNA TGTGCCAGCAGTGATAACCTAAAGGCGAGGGCGTTATCCAGATACGAGCAGTACTTC.

This clone was observed a handful of times. V usage is TRBV2 and J usage is TRBJ2-6; D remains unclear. CDR1 SNHLY and CDR2 FYNNEI come from the germline V gene. The ends were cut back, 4 bases at V and 0 bases at J, with 4 bases in the middle. This CDR3 has 14 residues. The CDR3 region has the DNA TGTGCCAGCAGTGCGAGCTCTGGGGCCAACGTCCTGACTTTC. It translates to CASSASSGANVLTF. The full variable domain, completed using reference TRBV2 and TRBJ2-6, is EPEVTQTPSHQVTQMGQEVILRCVPISNHLYFYWYRQILGQKVEFLVSFYNNEISEKSEIFDDQFSVERPDGSNFTLKIRSTKLEDSAMYFCASSASSGANVLTFGAGSRLTVL.

V gene TRBV5-1 combines with J gene TRBJ2-5; 7 nucleotides match TRBD1. CDR3 size: 16 residues. CDR1 is SGHRS and CDR2 is YFSETQ in the germline V gene. Germline trimming cut 0 bases from V and 0 bases from J; bases unmatched to any gene: 5. CDR3 amino acids: CASSLGQGIYQETQYF. CDR3 sequence (DNA): TGCGCCAGCAGCTTGGGACAGGGAATTTACCAAGAGACCCAGTACTTC.

The V call is TRBV6-4, the J call TRBJ2-3; 8 nucleotides align to TRBD2. V gave up 2 bases and J gave up 4 bases; unmatched junction bases: 8. CDR3 length: 16 residues. From germline, CDR1 is MRHNA and CDR2 SNTAGT. Here the CDR3 DNA reads TGTGCCAGCAGTGACGGAGGTGGCGGGGGGTCAGATACGCAGTATTTT. Translation gives CASSDGGGGGSDTQYF.

V is TRBV11-2 and J is TRBJ2-7; 9 bases line up with TRBD1. This CDR3 has 15 amino acids. CDR1 is SGHAT, CDR2 FQNNGV, per germline. V was pared by 5 bases and J by 3 bases, with 8 bases of the junction left unmatched. CDR3 bases: TGTGCCAGCAGCCTCCCATACAGGGGGCTCTACGAGCAGTACTTC. It translates to CASSLPYRGLYEQYF.

This sequence joins TRBV11-2 and TRBJ2-2; D is uncertain. The V gene's germline CDR1 is SGHAT and CDR2 FQNNGV. The germline V and J ends were trimmed by 8 bases and 4 bases, with 11 bases remaining between them. CDR3 size: 13 residues. The CDR3: CASRLAGTGELFF. CDR3 DNA: TGTGCCAGCCGTCTCGCAGGCACCGGGGAGCTGTTTTTT.

The chain combines TRBV30 with TRBJ1-2; maybe TRBD1 (5 bases). The CDR3 loop spans 13 amino acids. With 3 bases removed from V and 4 bases from J, the gap between germline ends came to 12 bases. Germline values: CDR1 GTSNPN, CDR2 SVGIG (reference sequence). Here the CDR3 reads CAWSIQGSYGYTF. For the CDR3, the DNA is TGTGCCTGGAGCATCCAGGGCTCCTATGGCTACACCTTC.

The chain has TRBV9 and TRBJ1-5; TRBD1 might be the D (6 bases). Germline CDR1 SGDLS, CDR2 YYNGEE. V was clipped by 0 bases and J by 2 bases, with 12 bases between them. The length of the CDR3 is 16 residues. CDR3 protein: CASSVDGGGGNQPQHF. DNA for the CDR3: TGTGCCAGCAGCGTAGATGGGGGGGGCGGCAATCAGCCCCAGCATTTT.

A few counts support this clone. The chain carries TRBV6-1 and TRBJ1-1; perhaps TRBD1 as D (6 bases). Germline lookup yields CDR1 MNHNS and CDR2 SASEGT. This CDR3 is built from 12 residues. Trimming stripped 3 bases from V and 6 bases from J, with 8 bases between. The CDR3: CASSDQGSEAFF. CDR3 in DNA: TGTGCCAGCAGTGACCAGGGGTCTGAAGCTTTCTTT.

The chain carries TRBV10-3 and TRBJ2-3; TRBD2 agrees at 12 bases. Germline loops: CDR1 ENHRY, CDR2 SYGVKD. CDR3 size: 14 residues. J was trimmed by 5 bases and V by 8 bases; bases with no gene match: 5. The CDR3 DNA is TGTGCCATCGCTAGCGGGGGGGCGGGAGATACGCAGTATTTT. It yields the protein CAIASGGAGDTQYF.

V gene TRBV27 combines with J gene TRBJ1-1; weak D call: TRBD1 (5 bases). CDR3 length equals 13 residues. Trimming removed 3 bases at V and 7 bases at J, with 12 bases between. CDR1 is MNHEY and CDR2 is SMNVEV in the germline V gene (reference sequence). CDR3 sequence: CASSLARGNEAFF. CDR3 nucleotide sequence: TGTGCCAGCAGTTTGGCTAGGGGTAATGAAGCTTTCTTT.

The chain employs TRBV30 and TRBJ1-4; D not resolved. With 5 bases removed from V and 8 bases from J, the gap between germline ends came to 15 bases. Germline CDR1 reads GTSNPN; CDR2 reads SVGIG (reference sequence). The CDR3 covers 13 residues. In DNA form, the CDR3 reads TGTGCCTGGGCCCCGGGCCCGGGGGAAAAACTGTTTTTT. This sequence encodes CAWAPGPGEKLFF.

This clone was counted once. The CDR3 reads CASSKGRVIDEQFF. CDR3 in DNA: TGTGCCAGCAGTAAGGGCAGGGTGATCGATGAGCAGTTCTTC. The chain recombines TRBV27 with TRBJ2-1, with a possible D match to TRBD1 (5 bases). Looked up from germline, CDR1 is MNHEY and CDR2 is SMNVEV (reference sequence). This CDR3 is built from 14 residues. Trimming removed 5 bases from V and 8 bases from J, with 16 bases in between.

This rearrangement joins TRBV9 to TRBJ1-3; possible D gene TRBD1, 6 bases. From germline, CDR1 is SGDLS and CDR2 YYNGEE. The CDR3 contains 14 residues. Trimming stripped 3 bases from V and 9 bases from J, with 16 bases between. The CDR3 DNA sequence: TGTGCCAGCAGCGGTGTGGGGCAGGGGAGCACCATATATTTT. Amino acids: CASSGVGQGSTIYF.

V gene TRBV4-3 combines with J gene TRBJ2-7; the match to TRBD1 covers 11 bases. The CDR3 totals 16 residues. Germline CDR1 LGHNA, CDR2 YSLEER. The V gene end was trimmed by 1 base and the J gene end by 4 bases; junction bases not matched to a gene: 6. Here the CDR3 reads CASSQAAGTGGYEQYF. CDR3 DNA sequence: TGCGCCAGCAGCCAAGCTGCCGGGACAGGGGGTTACGAGCAGTACTTC.

The chain links TRBV9 to TRBJ1-5; possible D gene TRBD1, 6 bases. V lost 4 bases and J 4 bases, leaving 15 bases between the germline ends. CDR1 and CDR2 from the germline V gene are SGDLS and YYNGEE. The CDR3 has 15 residues. The CDR3 sequence is CASSPDAGANQPQHF. The DNA of the CDR3 is TGTGCCAGCAGCCCAGATGCGGGGGCGAATCAGCCCCAGCATTTT.